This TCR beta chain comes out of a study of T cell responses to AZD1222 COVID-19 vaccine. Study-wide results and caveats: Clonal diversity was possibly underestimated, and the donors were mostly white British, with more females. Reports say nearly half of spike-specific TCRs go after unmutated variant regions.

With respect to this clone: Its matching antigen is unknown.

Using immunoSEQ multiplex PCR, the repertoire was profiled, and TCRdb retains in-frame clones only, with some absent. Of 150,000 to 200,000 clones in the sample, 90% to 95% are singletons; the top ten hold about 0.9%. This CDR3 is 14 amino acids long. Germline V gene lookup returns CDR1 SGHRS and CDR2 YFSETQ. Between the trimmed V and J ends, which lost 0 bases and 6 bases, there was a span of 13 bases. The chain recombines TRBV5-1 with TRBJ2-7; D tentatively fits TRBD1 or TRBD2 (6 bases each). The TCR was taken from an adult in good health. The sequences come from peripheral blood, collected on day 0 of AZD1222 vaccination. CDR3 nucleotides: TGCGCCAGCAGCTTGGAGGGGGGTATACTCGAGCAGTACTTC. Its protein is CASSLEGGILEQYF.